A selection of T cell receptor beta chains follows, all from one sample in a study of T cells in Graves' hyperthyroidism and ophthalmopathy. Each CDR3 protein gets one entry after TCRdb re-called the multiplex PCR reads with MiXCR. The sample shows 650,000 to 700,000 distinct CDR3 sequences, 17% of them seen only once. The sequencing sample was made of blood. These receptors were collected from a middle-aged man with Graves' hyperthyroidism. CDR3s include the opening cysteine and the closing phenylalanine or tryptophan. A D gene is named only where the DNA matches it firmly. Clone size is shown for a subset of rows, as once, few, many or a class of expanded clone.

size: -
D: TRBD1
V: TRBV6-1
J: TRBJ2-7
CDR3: CASIPGQGFNEQYF
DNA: TGTGCCAGCATTCCCGGACAGGGCTTTAACGAGCAGTACTTC

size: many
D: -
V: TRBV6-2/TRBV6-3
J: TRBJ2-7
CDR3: CASSVSGLEDYEQYF
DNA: TGTGCCAGCAGTGTCTCAGGGCTGGAGGACTACGAGCAGTACTTC

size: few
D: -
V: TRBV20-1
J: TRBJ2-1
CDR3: CSAYTYSSYNEQFF
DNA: TGCAGTGCTTATACTTACAGCTCCTACAATGAGCAGTTCTTC

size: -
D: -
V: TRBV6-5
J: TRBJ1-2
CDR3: CASSYSQYGMDGYTF
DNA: TGTGCCAGCAGTTACTCACAGTATGGTATGGATGGCTACACCTTC

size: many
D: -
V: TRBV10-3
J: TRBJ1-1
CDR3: CATSAGNTEAFF
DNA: TGTGCCACTTCGGCAGGGAACACTGAAGCTTTCTTT

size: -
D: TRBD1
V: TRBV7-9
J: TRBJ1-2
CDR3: CASRSPGTGSGYTF
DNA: TGTGCCAGCCGATCCCCCGGGACAGGGAGTGGCTACACCTTC

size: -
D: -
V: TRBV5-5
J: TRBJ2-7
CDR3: CASSFYTAPYEQYF
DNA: TGTGCCAGCAGCTTTTACACGGCCCCCTACGAGCAGTACTTC

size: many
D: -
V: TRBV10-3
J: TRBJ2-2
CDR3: CAISELKPTDTGELFF
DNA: TGTGCCATCAGTGAGTTGAAACCGACGGACACCGGGGAGCTGTTTTTT

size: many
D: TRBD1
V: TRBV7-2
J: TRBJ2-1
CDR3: CASSPRGRGQDNEQFF
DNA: TGTGCCAGCAGCCCACGAGGCAGGGGGCAGGACAATGAGCAGTTCTTC

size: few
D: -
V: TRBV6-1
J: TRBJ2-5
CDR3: CASSQHRVQETQYF
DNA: TGTGCCAGCAGCCAGCACAGGGTCCAAGAGACCCAGTACTTC

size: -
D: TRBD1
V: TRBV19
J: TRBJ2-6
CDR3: CASSISTFRDRRDLTF
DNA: TGTGCCAGTAGTATTTCCACCTTCCGGGACAGGAGAGACCTGACTTTC

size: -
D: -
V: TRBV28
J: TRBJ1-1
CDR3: CASTAVSDYEAFF
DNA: TGTGCCAGCACCGCCGTCTCGGATTATGAAGCTTTCTTT

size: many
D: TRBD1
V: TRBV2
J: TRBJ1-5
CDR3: CASNAGTGGRGSNQPQHF
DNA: TGTGCCAGCAACGCCGGGACAGGGGGTCGAGGTAGCAATCAGCCCCAGCATTTT

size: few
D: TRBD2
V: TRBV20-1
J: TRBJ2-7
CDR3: CSARDRSREDEQYF
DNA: TGCAGTGCTAGAGACCGTTCGCGGGAGGACGAGCAGTACTTC

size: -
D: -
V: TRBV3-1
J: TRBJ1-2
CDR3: CASSQWGLNYGYTF
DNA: TGTGCCAGCAGCCAATGGGGCCTTAACTATGGCTACACCTTC

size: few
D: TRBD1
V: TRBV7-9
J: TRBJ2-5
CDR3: CASQWDRGWETQYF
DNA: TGTGCCAGTCAATGGGACAGGGGATGGGAGACCCAGTACTTC

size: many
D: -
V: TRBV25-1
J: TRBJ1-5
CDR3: CASSGTGARQPQHF
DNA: TGTGCCAGCAGCGGAACGGGGGCGCGTCAGCCCCAGCATTTT

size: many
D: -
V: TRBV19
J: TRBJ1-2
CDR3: CASSTSGTSYGYTF
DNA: TGTGCCAGTAGTACCTCCGGGACAAGCTATGGCTACACCTTC

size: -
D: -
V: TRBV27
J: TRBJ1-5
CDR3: CASSSPPGRGLNQPQHF
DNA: TGTGCCAGCAGTTCGCCCCCCGGGAGGGGACTCAATCAGCCCCAGCATTTT

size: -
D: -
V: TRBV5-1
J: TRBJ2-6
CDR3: CASSLDVGGKANVLTF
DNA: TGCGCCAGCAGTCTGGATGTAGGGGGGAAGGCCAACGTCCTGACTTTC

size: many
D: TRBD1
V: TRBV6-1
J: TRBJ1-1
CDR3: CASSKPGQGFTEAFF
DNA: TGTGCCAGCAGTAAACCGGGACAGGGGTTCACTGAAGCTTTCTTT

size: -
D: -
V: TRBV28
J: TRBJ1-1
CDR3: CASRPGDRDTEAFF
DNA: TGTGCCAGCAGGCCTGGGGATAGGGACACTGAAGCTTTCTTT